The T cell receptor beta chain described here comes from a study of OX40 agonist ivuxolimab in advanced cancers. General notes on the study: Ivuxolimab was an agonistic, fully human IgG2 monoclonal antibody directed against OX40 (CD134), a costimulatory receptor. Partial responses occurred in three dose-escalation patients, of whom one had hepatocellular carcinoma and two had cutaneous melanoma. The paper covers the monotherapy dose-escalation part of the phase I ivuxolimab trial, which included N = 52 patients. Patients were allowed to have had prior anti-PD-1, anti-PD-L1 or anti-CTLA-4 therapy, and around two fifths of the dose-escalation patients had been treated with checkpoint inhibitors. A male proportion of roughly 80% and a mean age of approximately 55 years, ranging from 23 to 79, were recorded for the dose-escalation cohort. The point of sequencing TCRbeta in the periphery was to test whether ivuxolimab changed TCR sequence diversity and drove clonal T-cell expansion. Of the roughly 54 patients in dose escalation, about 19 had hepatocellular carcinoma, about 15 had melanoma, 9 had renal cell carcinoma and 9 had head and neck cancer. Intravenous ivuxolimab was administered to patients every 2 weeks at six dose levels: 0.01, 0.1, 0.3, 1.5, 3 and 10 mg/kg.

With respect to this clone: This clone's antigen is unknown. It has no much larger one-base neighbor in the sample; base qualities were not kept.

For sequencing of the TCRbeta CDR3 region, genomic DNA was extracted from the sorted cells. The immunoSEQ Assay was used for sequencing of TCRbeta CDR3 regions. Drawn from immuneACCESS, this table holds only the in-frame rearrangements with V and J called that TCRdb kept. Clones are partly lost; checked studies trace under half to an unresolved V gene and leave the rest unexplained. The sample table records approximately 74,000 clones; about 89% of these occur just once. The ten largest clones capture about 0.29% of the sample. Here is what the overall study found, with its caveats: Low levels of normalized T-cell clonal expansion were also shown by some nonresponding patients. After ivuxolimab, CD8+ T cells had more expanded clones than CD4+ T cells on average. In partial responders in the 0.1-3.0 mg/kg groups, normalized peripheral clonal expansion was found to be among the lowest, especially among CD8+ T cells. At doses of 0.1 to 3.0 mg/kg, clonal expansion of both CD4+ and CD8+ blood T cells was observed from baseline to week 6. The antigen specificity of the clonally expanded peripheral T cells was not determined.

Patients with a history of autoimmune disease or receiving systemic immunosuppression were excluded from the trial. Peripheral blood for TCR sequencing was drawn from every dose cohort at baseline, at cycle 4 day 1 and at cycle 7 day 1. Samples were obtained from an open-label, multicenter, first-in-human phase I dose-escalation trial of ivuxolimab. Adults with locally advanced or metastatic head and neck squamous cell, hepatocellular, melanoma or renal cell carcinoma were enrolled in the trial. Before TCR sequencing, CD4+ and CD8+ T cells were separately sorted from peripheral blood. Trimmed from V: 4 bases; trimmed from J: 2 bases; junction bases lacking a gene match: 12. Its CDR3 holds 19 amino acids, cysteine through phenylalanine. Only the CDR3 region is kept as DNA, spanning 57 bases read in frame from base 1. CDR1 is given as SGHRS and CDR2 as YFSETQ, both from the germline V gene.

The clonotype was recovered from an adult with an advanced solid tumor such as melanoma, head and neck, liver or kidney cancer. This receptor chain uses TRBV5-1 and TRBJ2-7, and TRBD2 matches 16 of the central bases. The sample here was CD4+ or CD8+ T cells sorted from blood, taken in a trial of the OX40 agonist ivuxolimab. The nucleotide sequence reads TGCGCCAGCAGCCGCCCGGGACTAGCGGGAGGGGGGGGGACCTACGAGCAGTACTTC. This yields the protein CASSRPGLAGGGGTYEQYF.